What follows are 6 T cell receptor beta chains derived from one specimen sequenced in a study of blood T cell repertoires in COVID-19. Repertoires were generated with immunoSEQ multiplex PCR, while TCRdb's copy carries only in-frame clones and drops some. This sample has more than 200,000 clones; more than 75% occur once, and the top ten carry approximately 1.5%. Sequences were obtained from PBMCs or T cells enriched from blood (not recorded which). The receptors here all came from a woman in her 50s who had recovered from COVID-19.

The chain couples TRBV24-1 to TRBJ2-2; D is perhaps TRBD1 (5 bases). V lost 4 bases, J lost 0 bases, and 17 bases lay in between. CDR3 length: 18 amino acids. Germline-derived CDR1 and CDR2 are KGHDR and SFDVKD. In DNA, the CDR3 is TGTGCCACCAGTGACTCCGGACAAGCATCCGCGAACACCGGGGAGCTGTTTTTT. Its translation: CATSDSGQASANTGELFF.

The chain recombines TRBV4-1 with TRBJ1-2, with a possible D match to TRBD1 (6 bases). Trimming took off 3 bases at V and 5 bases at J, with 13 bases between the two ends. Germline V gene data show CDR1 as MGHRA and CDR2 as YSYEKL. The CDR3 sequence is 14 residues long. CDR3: CASSQGTTEYGYTF. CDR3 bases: TGCGCCAGCAGCCAGGGGACAACAGAATATGGCTACACCTTC.

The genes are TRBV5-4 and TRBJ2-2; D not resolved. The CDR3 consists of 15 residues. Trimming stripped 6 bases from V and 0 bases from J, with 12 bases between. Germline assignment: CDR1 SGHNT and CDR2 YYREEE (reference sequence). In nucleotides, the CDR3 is TGTGCCAGCACCCTTGGCCTTTCGAACACCGGGGAGCTGTTTTTT. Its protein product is CASTLGLSNTGELFF.

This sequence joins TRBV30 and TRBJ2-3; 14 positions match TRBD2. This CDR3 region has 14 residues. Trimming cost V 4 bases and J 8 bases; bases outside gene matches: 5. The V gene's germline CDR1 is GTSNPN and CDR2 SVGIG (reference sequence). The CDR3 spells CAWTTGLAGVTQYF. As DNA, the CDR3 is TGTGCCTGGACCACGGGACTAGCGGGAGTTACGCAGTATTTT.

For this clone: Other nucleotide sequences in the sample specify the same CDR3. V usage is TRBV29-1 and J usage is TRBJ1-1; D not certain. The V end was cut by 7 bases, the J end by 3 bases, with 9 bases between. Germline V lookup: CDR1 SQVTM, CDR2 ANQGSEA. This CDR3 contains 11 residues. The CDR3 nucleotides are TGCAGCGCCGGGGAGGACACTGAAGCTTTCTTT. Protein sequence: CSAGEDTEAFF.

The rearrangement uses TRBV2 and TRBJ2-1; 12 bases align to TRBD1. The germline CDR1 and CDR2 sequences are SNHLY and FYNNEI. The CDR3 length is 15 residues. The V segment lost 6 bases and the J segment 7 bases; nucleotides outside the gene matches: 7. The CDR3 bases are TGTGCCAGCAGCGAGGGGACAGGGGGCTTGAATGAGCAGTTCTTC. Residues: CASSEGTGGLNEQFF.